One sample yielded the 30 T cell receptor beta chains listed below, sequenced in a study of T cell repertoires in cytomegalovirus infection. Their antigens remain unidentified. TCRdb ran MiXCR on the reads and lists one entry per CDR3 protein. The sample contains approximately 1,000,000 distinct CDR3 sequences, less than 35% of which appear only once. The material sequenced was cultured CD8+ T cells from PBMCs, taken from culture after CMV antigen stimulation. These receptors were collected from a human donor in good health (CMV status not recorded). Some clones in this sample may be carry-over from other donors' samples.

The chain links TRBV12-3 or TRBV12-4 to TRBJ2-2; D unclear. The CDR3 length is 15 residues. V lost 3 bases and J 0 bases, leaving 8 bases between the germline ends. Here the CDR3 reads CASSLVPTNTGELFF. The CDR3, as DNA: TGTGCCAGCAGTTTGGTGCCGACGAACACCGGGGAGCTGTTTTTT.

The rearrangement uses TRBV7-9 and TRBJ2-1; TRBD2 aligns across 8 bases. Per the germline V gene, CDR1 is SEHNR and CDR2 is FQNEAQ (reference sequence). The CDR3 covers 16 residues. Trimming removed 5 bases from V and 8 bases from J; junction bases left unmatched: 14. The CDR3 sequence is CASSTRTSRGWDEQFF. Here the CDR3 DNA reads TGTGCCAGCAGCACTCGGACTAGCCGGGGGTGGGATGAGCAGTTCTTC.

The rearrangement links TRBV7-9 to TRBJ1-2, with 11 nucleotides matching TRBD1. V lost 4 bases, J lost 14 bases, and 9 bases stayed unmatched. The CDR3 runs 13 residues. The germline CDR1 and CDR2 sequences are SEHNR and FQNEAQ (reference sequence). This CDR3 reads CASSSSGQGAETF. In DNA form, the CDR3 reads TGTGCCAGCAGCTCGTCCGGACAGGGGGCGGAGACCTTC. Full variable domain (rest looked up from reference TRBV7-9 and TRBJ1-2): DTGVSQNPRHKITKRGQNVTFRCDPISEHNRLYWYRQTLGQGPEFLTYFQNEAQLEKSRLLSDRFSAERPKGSFSTLEIQRTEQGDSAMYLCASSSSGQGAETFGSGTRLTVV.

Ten or more counts support this clonotype. The rearrangement joins TRBV7-8 to TRBJ1-5; unclear D gene. The V gene's germline CDR1 is SGHVS and CDR2 FQNEAQ. V shed 5 bases and J shed 0 bases, with 8 bases lying between them. This CDR3 is built from 14 residues. CDR3 DNA: TGTGCCAGCAGCCTGGTATATAGCAATCAGCCCCAGCATTTT. Protein sequence: CASSLVYSNQPQHF.

The sample holds one count of this clonotype. This may be a read error: a much more frequent sequence differs by one nucleotide. The chain joins TRBV12-3 or TRBV12-4 to TRBJ2-7; TRBD1 might be the D (5 bases). CDR3 length: 12 residues. The CDR3 sequence is CACSFKGYEQYF. For the CDR3, the DNA is TGTGCCTGCAGTTTCAAGGGGTACGAGCAGTACTTC.

The V gene is TRBV27, the J gene TRBJ1-2; 10 nucleotides line up with TRBD1. The CDR3 contains 14 residues. Germline-derived CDR1 and CDR2 are MNHEY and SMNVEV (reference sequence). V lost 8 bases, J lost 8 bases, and 11 bases stayed unmatched. CDR3 in DNA: TGTGCCAGCGCCCCCGGGACAGGGGTGGGGGGCTACACCTTC. As protein: CASAPGTGVGGYTF.

J is TRBJ1-6 and V is TRBV28; D remains ambiguous. CDR1 is MDHEN, CDR2 SYDVKM, per germline. The CDR3 runs to 12 residues. V was pared by 3 bases and J by 14 bases, with 11 bases between. The CDR3 is CASSFEGVTLHF. The CDR3 DNA is TGTGCCAGCAGTTTCGAAGGAGTCACCCTCCACTTT.

This clonotype has a count of ten or more. V usage is TRBV7-8 and J usage is TRBJ2-7; 9 nucleotides line up with TRBD2. V shed 6 bases and J 0 bases; nucleotides not matched to a gene: 9. Germline V gene sequence: CDR1 SGHVS, CDR2 FQNEAQ. The CDR3 extends over 16 amino acids. CDR3 sequence: CASSYSGGQGSYEQYF. CDR3 DNA: TGTGCCAGCAGTTATAGCGGGGGCCAGGGCTCCTACGAGCAGTACTTC.

This clonotype was counted a few times. The gene calls are TRBV7-8 and TRBJ2-3; 10 positions agree with TRBD1. V lost 4 bases and J lost 0; bases outside the gene matches: 13. From germline, CDR1 is SGHVS and CDR2 FQNEAQ. CDR3 length: 19 residues. CDR3: CASSSYLGDRGYSTDTQYF. CDR3 coding DNA: TGTGCCAGCAGCTCTTATTTAGGGGACAGGGGTTATAGCACAGATACGCAGTATTTT.

This clonotype came up a few times. This chain uses TRBV12-3 or TRBV12-4 with TRBJ2-5; possibly TRBD1 for D (6 bases). The CDR3 consists of 15 residues. The V and J ends lost 5 bases and 2 bases respectively, with 15 bases between them. CDR3 sequence (DNA): TGTGCCAGCAGTCCGCCCTTTAGGGGGCAAGAGACCCAGTACTTC. Encoded protein: CASSPPFRGQETQYF.

J is TRBJ2-1 and V is TRBV7-3; perhaps D is TRBD1 or TRBD2 (5 bases each). CDR3 size: 14 residues. V dropped 2 bases and J dropped 6 bases, with 11 bases sitting between them. Germline loops: CDR1 SGHTA, CDR2 FQGTGA. CDR3 sequence reads: CASSLGGHPNEQFF. In DNA form, the CDR3 reads TGTGCCAGCAGCTTAGGAGGACACCCCAATGAGCAGTTCTTC. The entire variable domain, with the rest obtained from reference TRBV7-3 and TRBJ2-1, is as follows: GAGVSQTPSNKVTEKGKYVELRCDPISGHTALYWYRQSLGQGPEFLIYFQGTGAADDSGLPNDRFFAVRPEGSVSTLKIQRTERGDSAVYLCASSLGGHPNEQFFGPGTRLTVL.

This clonotype was counted only a few times. This sequence joins TRBV28 and TRBJ2-5; TRBD2 matches at 15 bases. CDR3 length equals 18 residues. With V trimmed by 7 bases and J by 7 bases, 16 bases remained unmatched. Germline CDR1 reads MDHEN; CDR2 reads SYDVKM. The CDR3 sequence: CASTTRWTSGGAKGTQYF. CDR3 nucleotide sequence: TGTGCCAGCACCACCAGGTGGACTAGCGGGGGGGCTAAGGGGACCCAGTACTTC.

The rearrangement joins TRBV28 to TRBJ1-2, with D possibly matching TRBD1 (5 bases). The CDR3 runs to 15 residues. Trimming pared 10 bases from V and 4 bases from J, leaving 22 bases between. Germline V lookup: CDR1 MDHEN, CDR2 SYDVKM. The CDR3 DNA is TGTGCCATCTCTTGGGGCGGGGAACACCTCTATGGCTACACCTTC. Translating it yields CAISWGGEHLYGYTF.

The V gene is TRBV9, the J gene TRBJ1-3; D is unresolved. Germline values: CDR1 SGDLS, CDR2 YYNGEE. This CDR3 has 14 amino acids. V shed 0 bases and J shed 2 bases, with 6 bases lying between them. Here the CDR3 DNA reads TGTGCCAGCAGCGTAGGTGGGGCTGGAAACACCATATATTTT. Its translation: CASSVGGAGNTIYF.

The chain uses TRBV25-1 and TRBJ2-3; 8 bases are shared with TRBD2. Germline V gene sequence: CDR1 MGHDK, CDR2 SYGVNS. V dropped 1 base and J dropped 6; count of bases not matched to a gene: 9. The CDR3 runs to 16 residues. DNA for the CDR3: TGTGCCAGCAGTGAATTTTTCAACGGGGGGGCGGATACGCAGTATTTT. Its protein is CASSEFFNGGADTQYF.

The gene calls are TRBV5-4 and TRBJ1-2; 7 nucleotides agree with TRBD1. V lost 4 bases and J lost 8; bases outside the gene matches: 8. The germline V gene encodes CDR1 SGHNT and CDR2 YYREEE (reference sequence). This CDR3 contains 13 residues. DNA for the CDR3: TGTGCCAGCAGCCCGCAGGGGGGGCGCGGCTACACCTTC. Translated, it gives CASSPQGGRGYTF.

The rearrangement links TRBV10-3 to TRBJ1-2; 7 nucleotides line up with TRBD1. This CDR3 spans 14 amino acids. Germline lookup yields CDR1 ENHRY and CDR2 SYGVKD. V lost 4 bases and J lost 2; bases outside the gene matches: 4. The CDR3 nucleotides are TGTGCCATCAGTGGGGAGGGACAGAACTATGGCTACACCTTC. Translating gives CAISGEGQNYGYTF.

The rearrangement joins TRBV5-1 to TRBJ1-1, with no clear D. Looked up from germline, CDR1 is SGHRS and CDR2 is YFSETQ. Between the trimmed V and J ends, which lost 2 bases and 2 bases, there was a span of 16 bases. The CDR3 is 16 residues long. This CDR3 is CASSFWDGVGNTEAFF. The CDR3 DNA reads as TGCGCCAGCAGCTTCTGGGATGGGGTGGGTAACACTGAAGCTTTCTTT.

Remarks on this clonotype: At one boundary the junction diverges from the germline segment, which might be a read error. The chain links TRBV29-1 to TRBJ2-3; D unclear. Germline V gene data show CDR1 as SQVTM and CDR2 as ANQGSEA. CDR3 length: 13 amino acids. Here the CDR3 DNA reads TGCAGCGTTGAAGACAAGAGCAGAGATACGCAGTATTTT. Its protein is CSVEDKSRDTQYF.

Only a few counts were recorded for this clonotype. The chain links TRBV5-5 to TRBJ1-1; the D is unclear. The CDR3 has 13 amino acids. Germline loops: CDR1 SGHKS, CDR2 YYEKEE (reference sequence). Between the trimmed V and J ends, which lost 1 base and 3 bases, there was a span of 7 bases. This CDR3 is CASSLWEDTEAFF. DNA for the CDR3: TGTGCCAGCAGCTTGTGGGAGGACACTGAAGCTTTCTTT.

Comment on this clonotype: At one end, the junction sequence differs from germline, possibly due to a read error. The rearrangement uses TRBV12-3 or TRBV12-4 and TRBJ1-2; D unresolved. This CDR3 is 13 amino acids long. The chain's CDR3 is CARSLTANYGYTF. CDR3 DNA: TGTGCCAGGAGTTTGACCGCGAACTATGGCTACACCTTC.

V is TRBV7-9 and J is TRBJ2-1; D might be TRBD1 or TRBD2, each matching 5 bases. Looked up from germline, CDR1 is SEHNR and CDR2 is FQNEAQ (reference sequence). V was trimmed by 1 base and J by 2 bases, leaving 12 bases between them. This CDR3 contains 16 residues. The CDR3 loop is CASSLGAWDAYNEQFF. For the CDR3, the DNA is TGTGCCAGCAGCTTAGGAGCGTGGGACGCCTACAATGAGCAGTTCTTC.

This clonotype was counted only a few times. The chain is built from TRBV19 and TRBJ1-4, with D tentatively TRBD1 (5 bases). CDR1 is LNHDA and CDR2 is SQIVND in the germline V gene (reference sequence). Trimming pared 4 bases from V and 5 bases from J, leaving 14 bases between. The CDR3 totals 15 residues. CDR3 DNA sequence: TGTGCCAGTAGTAGACCATCGGCAGGGAATGAAAAACTGTTTTTT. Translation gives CASSRPSAGNEKLFF.

The V call is TRBV4-1, the J call TRBJ1-1, with D possibly TRBD1 on 5 matching bases. V lost 4 bases to trimming and J lost 3 bases, with 9 bases between them. The CDR3 loop spans 13 amino acids. CDR1 is MGHRA, CDR2 YSYEKL, per germline. The CDR3 sequence is CASSLLGHTEAFF. The CDR3 DNA follows: TGCGCCAGCAGCCTCCTGGGGCACACTGAAGCTTTCTTT.

This clonotype was seen more than once but under ten times. The chain combines TRBV5-5 with TRBJ2-2; D is undetermined. Between the trimmed V and J ends, which lost 0 bases and 7 bases, there was a span of 7 bases. The CDR3 sequence is 13 residues long. The germline V gene encodes CDR1 SGHKS and CDR2 YYEKEE (reference sequence). The CDR3 protein is CASSLGVSGELFF. The CDR3 DNA sequence: TGTGCCAGCAGCTTGGGAGTGAGCGGGGAGCTGTTTTTT.

This chain joins TRBV4-3 and TRBJ2-5, with D tentatively TRBD1 (5 bases). Germline CDR1 and CDR2: LGHNA and YSLEER. V dropped 1 base and J dropped 2 bases, with 14 bases sitting between them. The CDR3 covers 16 residues. CDR3 DNA: TGCGCCAGCAGCCAAGGAGTAGGGGCCATACAAGAGACCCAGTACTTC. It yields the protein CASSQGVGAIQETQYF.

The chain has TRBV29-1 and TRBJ1-2; perhaps TRBD1 as D (6 bases). Germline CDR1 SQVTM, CDR2 ANQGSEA. CDR3 length: 15 residues. Trimming removed 5 bases at V and 5 bases at J, with 21 bases between. In DNA, the CDR3 is TGCAGCGTTCCTGGGACATCTGAACTAACTTATGGCTACACCTTC. It yields the protein CSVPGTSELTYGYTF.

Notes on this clonotype: The junction differs from germline at one of its ends, possibly a read error. The CDR3 loop reads CASSLPTGAGETEYF. The CDR3 nucleotides read TGTGCCAGCAGCTTACCAACAGGAGCTGGAGAGACCGAGTACTTC. The chain has TRBV7-2 and TRBJ2-5, with a weak D call TRBD1 (5 bases). The CDR3 spans 15 residues. Germline V gene lookup returns CDR1 SGHTA and CDR2 FQGNSA.

This clonotype occurred a few times. The chain couples TRBV14 to TRBJ1-2; unclear D gene. V was pared by 4 bases and J by 2 bases, with 11 bases between. Germline V CDR1 and CDR2: SGHDN, FVKESK. The CDR3 length is 14 residues. The chain's CDR3 is CASSPYKENYGYTF. The CDR3 region has the DNA TGTGCCAGCAGCCCATACAAAGAGAACTATGGCTACACCTTC.

The chain combines TRBV7-9 with TRBJ2-5, with TRBD1 matching 7 bases. CDR1 is SEHNR, CDR2 FQNEAQ, per germline (reference sequence). V shed 5 bases and J 5 bases; nucleotides not matched to a gene: 14. The CDR3 length is 16 residues. Here the CDR3 reads CASSPPDRRASETQYF. CDR3 bases: TGTGCCAGCAGCCCCCCGGACAGGCGCGCCTCGGAGACCCAGTACTTC.